The following is a T cell receptor (beta chain) sequence with its context. The antigen remains unidentified. This specimen belongs to a study of vaccination and CD4 T cells after COVID-19. The germline V gene encodes CDR1 MNHNS and CDR2 SASEGT. Trimming left V 0 bases short and J 6 bases short, with 17 bases between. The CDR3 sequence is 16 residues long. Cultured CD4+ T-cell DNA underwent Oncomine TCR Beta short-read sequencing. TCRdb redid the calling of the PCR reads with MiXCR, one entry per CDR3 protein. The sample shows about 30,000 distinct CDR3 sequences, roughly 60% of them seen only once. The treatment denotes: approximately 9-day PBMC culture with coronavirus spike peptide pools or control peptides (ViraFEST assay). ViraFEST grew antigen-specific T cells using peptide pools, then sequenced TCRs. IL-2 at roughly 9.6 IU/ml and peptide pools at 9 to 10 ug/ml were added to PBMCs cultured at a few million per well.

Sequencing was performed on CD4+ T cells from blood, cultured in vitro, taken after SARS-CoV-2 vaccination. The TCR originated in a human donor who received a COVID-19 vaccine. The chain uses TRBV6-1 and TRBJ1-2; a weak D match, TRBD1 (6 bases). The CDR3 sequence: CASSEASRGRYDGYTF. The CDR3 nucleotides are TGTGCCAGCAGTGAAGCTAGCAGGGGTCGGTACGATGGCTACACCTTC.